A selection of T cell receptor beta chains follows, all from one sample in a study of OX40 agonist ivuxolimab in advanced cancers. The method was immunoSEQ multiplex PCR; TCRdb's version includes in-frame clones alone and lacks a portion of them. The sample includes 25,000 to 30,000 clones, more than 65% of them seen just once. Sequencing used CD4+ or CD8+ T cells sorted from blood, obtained in a trial of the OX40 agonist ivuxolimab. The receptors derive from an adult with an advanced solid tumor such as melanoma, head and neck, liver or kidney cancer. Both conserved end residues are part of each CDR3. The order of the fields is CDR3 DNA, CDR3 protein, J gene, V gene, clone size, D gene. D genes are given only for firm matches. Size tells how often a clone was seen (once, few, many) or the class of an expanded clone, and some rows leave it out.

TGCGCCAGCAGCCAACCATCAGGACTAGCTGAGTACGAGCAGTACTTC,CASSQPSGLAEYEQYF,TRBJ2-7,TRBV4-1,NA,TRBD2
TGTGCCAGCAGTGATAACTGGGGTAGCGGGGGTGCGAACACCGGGGAGCTGTTTTTT,CASSDNWGSGGANTGELFF,TRBJ2-2,TRBV2,NA,TRBD2
TGTGCCAGCAGCTCGGACAGAATCGATAAAACCTATAATTCACCCCTCCACTTT,CASSSDRIDKTYNSPLHF,TRBJ1-6,TRBV7-9,NA,NA
TGTGCCAGCATAAGGGGGCCCGGGACGGTTAATGAAAAACTGTTTTTT,CASIRGPGTVNEKLFF,TRBJ1-4,TRBV21-1,NA,NA
TGCAGCGTTGAATTGGGTGGGGGGGCTGAAGCTTTCTTT,CSVELGGGAEAFF,TRBJ1-1,TRBV29-1,NA,NA
TGTGCCAGCAGTACAGGCCTTATTCGGTATTTT,CASSTGLIRYF,TRBJ2-3,TRBV2,once,NA
TGTGCGCAGCAGGACCCGGGCACAACAAACACTGAAGCTTTCTTT,CAQQDPGTTNTEAFF,TRBJ1-1,TRBV2,NA,NA
TGTGCCAGTAGCCAGGGGGCGGACGGCTACACCTTC,CASSQGADGYTF,TRBJ1-2,TRBV19,medium-sized,TRBD1
TGTGCCAGCGGCCTCCGGACCCAGTACTTC,CASGLRTQYF,TRBJ2-5,TRBV6-9,NA,NA
TGTGCCAGCAGTTGGTCCACGAATAGCAATCAGCCCCAGCATTTT,CASSWSTNSNQPQHF,TRBJ1-5,TRBV6-5,NA,NA
TGTGCCAGCAGTGCAGTGGGGAACCAAGAGACCCAGTACTTC,CASSAVGNQETQYF,TRBJ2-5,TRBV2,NA,NA
TGTGCCAGCAGCTTAGGAGGGTTAAGCAATCAGCCCCAGCATTTT,CASSLGGLSNQPQHF,TRBJ1-5,TRBV7-9,NA,NA
TGTGCCAGCAGCTTGTCTTCGTCGCTGGCATCTTACAATGAGCAGTTCTTC,CASSLSSSLASYNEQFF,TRBJ2-1,TRBV5-8,NA,NA
TGTGCCAGCAGCCAGGGACACGACACCGGGGAGCTGTTTTTT,CASSQGHDTGELFF,TRBJ2-2,TRBV14,NA,NA
TGTGCCAGCACTCCAGGGCCCGGCAATCAGCCCCAGCATTTT,CASTPGPGNQPQHF,TRBJ1-5,TRBV6-6,NA,NA
TGTGCCAGCAGCTCGCGGACTAGCGGGGTGGAGGGAGATACGCAGTATTTT,CASSSRTSGVEGDTQYF,TRBJ2-3,TRBV9,NA,TRBD2
TGTGCCAGCAGCTTAGACCAGATTTCAGATACGCAGTATTTT,CASSLDQISDTQYF,TRBJ2-3,TRBV11-2,NA,NA
TGCGCCAGCAGCTACCGGGGCAATGAGCAGTTCTTC,CASSYRGNEQFF,TRBJ2-1,TRBV5-1,NA,NA
TGTGCCAGCAGCGAAACAGGGAGCACAGATACGCAGTATTTT,CASSETGSTDTQYF,TRBJ2-3,TRBV7-7,NA,NA
TGTGCCAGCAGTAGGACAGGGGGGCCAGCAGATACGCAGTATTTT,CASSRTGGPADTQYF,TRBJ2-3,TRBV6-5,once,TRBD1
TGCGCCAGCAGCCCCGTAGCGGGGGGGCCTGAACATGAGCAGTTCTTC,CASSPVAGGPEHEQFF,TRBJ2-1,TRBV4-3,NA,TRBD2
TGTGCCAGCAGCCTATCCAGCGGGGGGGCGTACGAGCAGTACTTC,CASSLSSGGAYEQYF,TRBJ2-7,TRBV7-8,once,TRBD2
TGCGCCAGCAGCCAAGATCGGGTATGGGGGGCAGGGTCCTACGAGCAGTACTTC,CASSQDRVWGAGSYEQYF,TRBJ2-7,TRBV4-1,NA,NA
TGTGCCAGCAGCTTAGTGGGACAGGCCCCCACAGATACGCAGTATTTT,CASSLVGQAPTDTQYF,TRBJ2-3,TRBV7-8,NA,TRBD1
TGTGCCAGCAGCTTTGGGGCAGGACCGACTAATTCACCCCTCCACTTT,CASSFGAGPTNSPLHF,TRBJ1-6,TRBV5-6,once,NA